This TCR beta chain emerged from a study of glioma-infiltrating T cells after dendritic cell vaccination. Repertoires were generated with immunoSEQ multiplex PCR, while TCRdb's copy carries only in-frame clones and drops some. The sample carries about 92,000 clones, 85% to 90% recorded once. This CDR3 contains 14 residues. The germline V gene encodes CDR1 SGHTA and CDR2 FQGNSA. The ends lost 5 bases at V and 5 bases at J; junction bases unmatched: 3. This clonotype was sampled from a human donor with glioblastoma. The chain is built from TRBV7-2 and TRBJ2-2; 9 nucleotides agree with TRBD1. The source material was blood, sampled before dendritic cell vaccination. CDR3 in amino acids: CASSPQGATGELFF. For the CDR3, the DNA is TGTGCCAGCAGCCCACAGGGGGCGACCGGGGAGCTGTTTTTT.